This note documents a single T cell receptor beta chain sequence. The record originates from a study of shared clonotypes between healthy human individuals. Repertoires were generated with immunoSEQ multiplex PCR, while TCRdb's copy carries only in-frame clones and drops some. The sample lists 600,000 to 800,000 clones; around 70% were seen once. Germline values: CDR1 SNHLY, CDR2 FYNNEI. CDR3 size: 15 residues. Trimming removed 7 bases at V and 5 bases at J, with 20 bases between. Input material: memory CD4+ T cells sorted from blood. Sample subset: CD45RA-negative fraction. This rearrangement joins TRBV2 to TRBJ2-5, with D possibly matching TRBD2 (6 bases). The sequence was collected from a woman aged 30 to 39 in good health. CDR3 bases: TGTGCCAGCACTCCCTTAACTAGCCTTGCTGAGACCCAGTACTTC. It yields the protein CASTPLTSLAETQYF.